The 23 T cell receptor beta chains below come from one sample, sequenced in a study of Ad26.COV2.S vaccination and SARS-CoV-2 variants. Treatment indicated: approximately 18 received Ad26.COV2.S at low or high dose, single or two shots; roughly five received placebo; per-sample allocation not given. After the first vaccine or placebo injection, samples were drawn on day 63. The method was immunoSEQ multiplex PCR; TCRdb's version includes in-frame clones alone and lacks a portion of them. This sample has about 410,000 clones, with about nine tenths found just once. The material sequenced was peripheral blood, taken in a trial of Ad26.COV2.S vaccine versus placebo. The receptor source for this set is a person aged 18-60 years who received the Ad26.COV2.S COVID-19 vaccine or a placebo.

The CDR3 protein is CASSLGAPSGDTQYF. The CDR3 nucleotides are TGTGCCAGCAGCTTAGGGGCTCCCTCCGGAGATACGCAGTATTTT. This chain connects TRBV13 to TRBJ2-3; D is undetermined. The V gene lost 0 bases and the J gene lost 5 bases, with 12 bases spanning the gap. This CDR3 has 15 residues. In germline, CDR1 is PRHDT, CDR2 FYEKMQ (reference sequence).

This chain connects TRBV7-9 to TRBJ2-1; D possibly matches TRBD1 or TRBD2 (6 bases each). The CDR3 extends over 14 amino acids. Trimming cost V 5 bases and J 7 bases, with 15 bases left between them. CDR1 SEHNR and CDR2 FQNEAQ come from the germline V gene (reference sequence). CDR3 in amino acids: CASSPGGSLNEQFF. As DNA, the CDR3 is TGTGCCAGCAGCCCCGGGGGCAGCTTAAATGAGCAGTTCTTC.

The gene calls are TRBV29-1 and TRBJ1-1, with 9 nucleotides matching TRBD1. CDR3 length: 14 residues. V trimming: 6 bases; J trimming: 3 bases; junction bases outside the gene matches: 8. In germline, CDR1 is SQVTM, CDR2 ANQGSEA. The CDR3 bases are TGCAGCGTGGACGGACAGGGGCAGGACACTGAAGCTTTCTTT. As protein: CSVDGQGQDTEAFF.

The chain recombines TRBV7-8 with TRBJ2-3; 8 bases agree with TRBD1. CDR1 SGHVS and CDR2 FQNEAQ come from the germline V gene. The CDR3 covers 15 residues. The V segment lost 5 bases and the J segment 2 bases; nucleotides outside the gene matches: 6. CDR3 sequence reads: CASSPRGRYTDTQYF. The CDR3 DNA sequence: TGTGCCAGCAGCCCCAGGGGGCGTTACACAGATACGCAGTATTTT.

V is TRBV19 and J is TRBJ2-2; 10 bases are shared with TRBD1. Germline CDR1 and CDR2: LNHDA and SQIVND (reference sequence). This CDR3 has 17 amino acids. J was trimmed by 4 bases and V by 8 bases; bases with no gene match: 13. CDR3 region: CASRPRGGTGVTGELFF. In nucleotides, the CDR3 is TGTGCCAGTCGCCCCCGGGGGGGGACAGGGGTCACCGGGGAGCTGTTTTTT.

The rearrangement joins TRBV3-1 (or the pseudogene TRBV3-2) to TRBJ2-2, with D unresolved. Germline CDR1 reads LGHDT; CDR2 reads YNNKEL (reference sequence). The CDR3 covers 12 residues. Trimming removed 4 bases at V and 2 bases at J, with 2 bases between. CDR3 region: CASSLNTGELFF. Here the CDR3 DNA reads TGTGCCAGCAGCCTAAACACCGGGGAGCTGTTTTTT.

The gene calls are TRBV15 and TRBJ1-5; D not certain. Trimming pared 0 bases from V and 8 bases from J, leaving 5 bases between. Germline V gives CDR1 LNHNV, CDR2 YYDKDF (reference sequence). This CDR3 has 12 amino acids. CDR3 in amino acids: CATSRDTEPQHF. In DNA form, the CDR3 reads TGTGCCACCAGCAGAGATACGGAGCCCCAGCATTTT.

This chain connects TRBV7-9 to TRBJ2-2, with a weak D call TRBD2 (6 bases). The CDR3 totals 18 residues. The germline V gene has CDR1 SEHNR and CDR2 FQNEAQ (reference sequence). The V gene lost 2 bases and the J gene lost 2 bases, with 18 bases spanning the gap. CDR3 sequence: CASSLRHSGSGNTGELFF. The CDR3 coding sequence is TGTGCCAGCAGCTTACGTCATAGCGGCAGCGGAAACACCGGGGAGCTGTTTTTT.

CDR3 residues: CAWNPRTISSPLHF. CDR3 sequence (DNA): TGTGCCTGGAATCCGCGAACGATTAGTTCACCCCTCCACTTT. The gene calls are TRBV30 and TRBJ1-6; D is ambiguous. Germline V gives CDR1 GTSNPN, CDR2 SVGIG (reference sequence). Trimming removed 4 bases from V and 9 bases from J, with 16 bases in between. This CDR3 region has 14 residues.

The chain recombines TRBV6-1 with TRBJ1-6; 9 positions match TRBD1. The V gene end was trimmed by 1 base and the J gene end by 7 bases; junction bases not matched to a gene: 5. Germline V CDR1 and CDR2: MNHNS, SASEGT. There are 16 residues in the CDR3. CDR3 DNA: TGTGCCAGCAGTGAAGTCCCGGGACAGGGAAATTCACCCCTCCACTTT. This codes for CASSEVPGQGNSPLHF.

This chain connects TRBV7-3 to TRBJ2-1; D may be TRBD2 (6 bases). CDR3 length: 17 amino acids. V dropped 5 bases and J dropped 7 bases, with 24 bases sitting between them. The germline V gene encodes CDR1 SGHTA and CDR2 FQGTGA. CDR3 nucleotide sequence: TGTGCCAGCAGCCTCCCCAGGACCGCGGGCGCGGGAAATGAGCAGTTCTTC. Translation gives CASSLPRTAGAGNEQFF.

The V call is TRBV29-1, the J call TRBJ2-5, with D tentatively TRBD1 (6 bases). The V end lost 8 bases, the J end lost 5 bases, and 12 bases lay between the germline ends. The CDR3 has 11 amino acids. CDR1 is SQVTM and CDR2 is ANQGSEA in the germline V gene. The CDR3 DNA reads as TGCAGCTATGGACAGTGGGAGACCCAGTACTTC. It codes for CSYGQWETQYF.

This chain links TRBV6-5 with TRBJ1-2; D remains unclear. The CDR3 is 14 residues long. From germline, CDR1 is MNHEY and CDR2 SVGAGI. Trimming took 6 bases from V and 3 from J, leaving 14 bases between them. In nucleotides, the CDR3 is TGTGCCAGCAGCCCGACGGACGGCTACTATGGCTACACCTTC. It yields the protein CASSPTDGYYGYTF.

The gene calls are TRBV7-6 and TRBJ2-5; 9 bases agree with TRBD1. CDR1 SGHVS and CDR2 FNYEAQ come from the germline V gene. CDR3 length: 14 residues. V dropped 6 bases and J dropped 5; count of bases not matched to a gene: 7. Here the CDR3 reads CASRGTGSFETQYF. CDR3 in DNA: TGTGCCAGCAGAGGGACAGGGAGCTTTGAGACCCAGTACTTC. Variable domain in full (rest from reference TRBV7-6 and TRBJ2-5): GAGVSQSPRYKVTKRGQDVALRCDPISGHVSLYWYRQALGQGPEFLTYFNYEAQQDKSGLPNDRFSAERPEGSISTLTIQRTEQRDSAMYRCASRGTGSFETQYFGPGTRLLVL.

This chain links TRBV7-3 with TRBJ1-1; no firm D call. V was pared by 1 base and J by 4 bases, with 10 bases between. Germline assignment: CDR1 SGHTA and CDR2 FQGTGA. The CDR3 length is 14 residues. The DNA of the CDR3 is TGTGCCAGCAGCTTAAATGGGGAAGGCACTGAAGCTTTCTTT. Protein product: CASSLNGEGTEAFF.

The CDR3 DNA reads TGCGCCAGCAAGGCTAGCGGGAGGGGTGAGCAGTTCTTC. It is translated as CASKASGRGEQFF. The chain uses TRBV10-1 and TRBJ2-1; 12 nucleotides align to TRBD2. Trimming removed 7 bases from V and 9 bases from J; junction bases left unmatched: 4. The CDR3 covers 13 residues. The V gene's germline CDR1 is WNHNN and CDR2 SYGVQD (reference sequence).

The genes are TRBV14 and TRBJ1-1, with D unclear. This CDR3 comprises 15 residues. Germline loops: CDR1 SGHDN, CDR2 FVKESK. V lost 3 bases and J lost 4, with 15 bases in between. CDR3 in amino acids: CASSQAMGIGTEAFF. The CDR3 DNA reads TGTGCCAGCAGCCAGGCGATGGGAATCGGCACTGAAGCTTTCTTT.

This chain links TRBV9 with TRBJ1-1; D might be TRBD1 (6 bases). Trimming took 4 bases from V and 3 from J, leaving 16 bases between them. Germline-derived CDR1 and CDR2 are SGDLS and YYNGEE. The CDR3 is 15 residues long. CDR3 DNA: TGTGCCAGCAGCTTTTTTGGAGGGGGGGACACTGAAGCTTTCTTT. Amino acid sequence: CASSFFGGGDTEAFF.

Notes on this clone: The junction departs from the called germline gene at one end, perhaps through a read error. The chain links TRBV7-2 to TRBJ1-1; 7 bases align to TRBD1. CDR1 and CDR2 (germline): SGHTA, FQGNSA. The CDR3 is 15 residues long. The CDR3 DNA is TGTGCCAGCACCCTAGTCCAGGGGGTGAAAACTGAAGCTTTCTTT. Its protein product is CASTLVQGVKTEAFF.

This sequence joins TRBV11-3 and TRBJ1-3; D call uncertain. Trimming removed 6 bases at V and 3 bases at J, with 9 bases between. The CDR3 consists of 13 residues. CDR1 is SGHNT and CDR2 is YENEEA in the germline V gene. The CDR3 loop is CASSSSYGNTIYF. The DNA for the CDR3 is TGTGCCAGCAGTTCGTCTTATGGAAACACCATATATTTT.

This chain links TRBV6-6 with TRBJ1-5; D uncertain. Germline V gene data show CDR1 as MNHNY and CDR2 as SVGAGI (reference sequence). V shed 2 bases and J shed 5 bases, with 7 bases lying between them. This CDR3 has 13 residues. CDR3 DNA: TGTGCCAGCAGTTACACGGGAGATCAGCCCCAGCATTTT. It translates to CASSYTGDQPQHF.

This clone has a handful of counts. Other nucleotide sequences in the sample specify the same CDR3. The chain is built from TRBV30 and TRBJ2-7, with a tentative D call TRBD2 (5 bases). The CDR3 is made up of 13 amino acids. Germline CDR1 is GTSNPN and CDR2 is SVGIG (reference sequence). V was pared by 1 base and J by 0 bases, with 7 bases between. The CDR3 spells CAWSEGSSYEQYF. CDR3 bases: TGTGCCTGGAGTGAAGGGAGCTCCTACGAGCAGTACTTC.

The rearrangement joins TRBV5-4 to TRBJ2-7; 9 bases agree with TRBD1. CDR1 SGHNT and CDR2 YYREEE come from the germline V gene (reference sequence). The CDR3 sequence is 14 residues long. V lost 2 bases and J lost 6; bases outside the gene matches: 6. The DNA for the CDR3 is TGTGCCAGCAGCTTCCGGGACAGGGAGGGCGAGCAGTACTTC. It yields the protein CASSFRDREGEQYF.